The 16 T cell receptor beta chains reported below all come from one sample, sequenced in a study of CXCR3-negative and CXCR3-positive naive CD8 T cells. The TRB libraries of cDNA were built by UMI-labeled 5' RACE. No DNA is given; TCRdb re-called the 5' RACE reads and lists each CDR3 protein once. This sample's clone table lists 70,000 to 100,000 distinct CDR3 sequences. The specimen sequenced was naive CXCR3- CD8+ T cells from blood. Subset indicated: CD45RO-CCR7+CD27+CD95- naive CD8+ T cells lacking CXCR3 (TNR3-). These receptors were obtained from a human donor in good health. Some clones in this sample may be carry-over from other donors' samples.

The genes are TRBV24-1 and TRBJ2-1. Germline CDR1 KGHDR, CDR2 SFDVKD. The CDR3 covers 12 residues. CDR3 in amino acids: CATATTYNEQFF.

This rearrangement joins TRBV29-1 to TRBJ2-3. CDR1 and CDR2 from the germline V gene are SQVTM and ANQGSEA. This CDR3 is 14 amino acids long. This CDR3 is CSVPQGYSTDTQYF.

The CDR3 reads CASSQGSEQYF. J is TRBJ2-7 and V is TRBV14. Germline V gene sequence: CDR1 SGHDN, CDR2 FVKESK. CDR3 size: 11 residues. The full variable domain, with the rest looked up from reference TRBV14 and TRBJ2-7, is EAGVTQFPSHSVIEKGQTVTLRCDPISGHDNLYWYRRVMGKEIKFLLHFVKESKQDESGMPNNRFLAERTGGTYSTLKVQPAELEDSGVYFCASSQGSEQYFGPGTRLTVT.

The CDR3 protein is CASSLMVMSEAFF. The chain has TRBV5-1 and TRBJ1-1. The germline V gene has CDR1 SGHRS and CDR2 YFSETQ. The CDR3 runs to 13 residues.

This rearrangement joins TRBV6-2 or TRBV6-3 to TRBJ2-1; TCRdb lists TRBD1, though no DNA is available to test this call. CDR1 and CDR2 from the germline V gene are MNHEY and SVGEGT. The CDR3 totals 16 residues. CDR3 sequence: CASSYSSRDDTDEQFF.

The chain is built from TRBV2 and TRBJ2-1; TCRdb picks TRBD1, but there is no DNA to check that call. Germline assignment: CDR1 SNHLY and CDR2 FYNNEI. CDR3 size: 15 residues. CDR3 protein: CASSEGLGPSNEQFF.

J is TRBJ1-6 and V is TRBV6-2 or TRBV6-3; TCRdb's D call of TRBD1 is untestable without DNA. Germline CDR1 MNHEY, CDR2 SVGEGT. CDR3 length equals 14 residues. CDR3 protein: CASSTGPPVSPLHF.

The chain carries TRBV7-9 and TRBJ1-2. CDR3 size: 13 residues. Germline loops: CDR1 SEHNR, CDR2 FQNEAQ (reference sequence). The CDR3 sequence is CASSLGQDYGYTF. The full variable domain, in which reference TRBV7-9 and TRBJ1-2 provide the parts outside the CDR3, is DTGVSQNPRHKITKRGQNVTFRCDPISEHNRLYWYRQTLGQGPEFLTYFQNEAQLEKSRLLSDRFSAERPKGSFSTLEIQRTEQGDSAMYLCASSLGQDYGYTFGSGTRLTVV.

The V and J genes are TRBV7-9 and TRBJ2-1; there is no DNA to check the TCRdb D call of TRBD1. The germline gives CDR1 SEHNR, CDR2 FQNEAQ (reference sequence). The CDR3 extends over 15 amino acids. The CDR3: CASSPRDSAYNEQFF.

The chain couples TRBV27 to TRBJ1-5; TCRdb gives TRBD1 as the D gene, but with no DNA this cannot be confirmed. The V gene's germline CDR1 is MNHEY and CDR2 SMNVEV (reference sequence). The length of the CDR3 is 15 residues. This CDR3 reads CASSLSRGANQPQHF.

The CDR3 loop reads CASSPLAGLETQYF. The chain has TRBV7-7 and TRBJ2-5; TCRdb lists TRBD2, though no DNA is available to test this call. The CDR3 consists of 14 residues. Germline CDR1 is SSHAT and CDR2 is FNYEAQ (reference sequence).

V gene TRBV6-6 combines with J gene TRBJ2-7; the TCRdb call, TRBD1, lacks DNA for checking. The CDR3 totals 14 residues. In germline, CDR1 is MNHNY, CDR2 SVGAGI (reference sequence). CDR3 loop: CASSIRDEAYEQYF.

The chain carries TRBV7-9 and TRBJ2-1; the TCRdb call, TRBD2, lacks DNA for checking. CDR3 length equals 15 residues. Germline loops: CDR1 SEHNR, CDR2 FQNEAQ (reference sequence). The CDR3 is CASTPSGGSYNEQFF.

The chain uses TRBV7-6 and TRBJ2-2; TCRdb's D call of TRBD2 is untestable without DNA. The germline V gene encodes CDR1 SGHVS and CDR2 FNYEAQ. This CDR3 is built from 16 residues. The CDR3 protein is CASSLKAGGPTGELFF.

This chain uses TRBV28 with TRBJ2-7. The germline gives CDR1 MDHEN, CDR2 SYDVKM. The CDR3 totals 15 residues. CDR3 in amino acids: CASSLIDGDGYEQYF.

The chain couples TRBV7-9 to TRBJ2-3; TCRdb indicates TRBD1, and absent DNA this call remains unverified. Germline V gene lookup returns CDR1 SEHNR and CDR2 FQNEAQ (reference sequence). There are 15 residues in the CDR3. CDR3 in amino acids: CASSPSGAVADTQYF.